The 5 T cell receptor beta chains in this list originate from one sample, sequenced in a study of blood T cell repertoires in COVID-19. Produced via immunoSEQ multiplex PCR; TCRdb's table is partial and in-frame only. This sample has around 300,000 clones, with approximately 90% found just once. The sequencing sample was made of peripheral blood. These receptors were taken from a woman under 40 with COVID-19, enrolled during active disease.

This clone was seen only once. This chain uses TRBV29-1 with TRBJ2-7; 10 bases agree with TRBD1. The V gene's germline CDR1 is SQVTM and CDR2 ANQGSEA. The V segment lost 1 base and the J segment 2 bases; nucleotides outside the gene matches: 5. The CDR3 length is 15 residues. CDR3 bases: TGCAGCGTTGAAGCAAAAGACAGGGGGCCCTACGAGCAGTACTTC. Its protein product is CSVEAKDRGPYEQYF.

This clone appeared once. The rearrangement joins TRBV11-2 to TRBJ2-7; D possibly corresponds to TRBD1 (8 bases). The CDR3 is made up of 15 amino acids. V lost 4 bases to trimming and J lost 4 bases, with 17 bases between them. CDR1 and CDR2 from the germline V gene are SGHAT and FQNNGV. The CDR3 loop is CASSSRTGRGYEQYF. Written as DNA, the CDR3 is TGTGCCAGCAGCTCGCGGACAGGGAGGGGATACGAGCAGTACTTC.

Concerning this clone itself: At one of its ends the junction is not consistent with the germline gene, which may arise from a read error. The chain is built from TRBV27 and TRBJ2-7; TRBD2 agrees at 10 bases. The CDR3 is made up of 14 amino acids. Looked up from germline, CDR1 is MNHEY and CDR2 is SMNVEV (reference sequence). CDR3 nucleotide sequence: TGTTCCAGACGGGTTAGCGGGAGGATCGACGAGCAGTACTTC. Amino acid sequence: CSRRVSGRIDEQYF.

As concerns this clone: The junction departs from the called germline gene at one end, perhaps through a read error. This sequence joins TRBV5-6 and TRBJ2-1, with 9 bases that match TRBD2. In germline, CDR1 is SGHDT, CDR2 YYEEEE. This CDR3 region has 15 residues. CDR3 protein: CASRLAGGHYNEQFF. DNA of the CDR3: TGTGCCAGCAGATTGGCGGGGGGGCATTACAATGAGCAGTTCTTC.

In DNA, the CDR3 is TGTGCCAGCAGCCTCCAAGGACTAGTCGGATCCTACAATGAGCAGTTCTTC. It yields the protein CASSLQGLVGSYNEQFF. The chain combines TRBV11-2 with TRBJ2-1, with 7 nucleotides matching TRBD2. Germline V lookup: CDR1 SGHAT, CDR2 FQNNGV. V was pared by 5 bases and J by 1 base, with 11 bases of the junction left unmatched. The CDR3 has 17 amino acids.